This T cell receptor (beta chain) is drawn from a study of blood T cell repertoires in COVID-19. The data were produced by immunoSEQ multiplex PCR, yet TCRdb's version contains in-frame clones alone and is incomplete. The sample lists fewer than 65,000 clones; approximately 86% were seen once. The CDR3 sequence is 11 residues long. With 3 bases removed from V and 4 bases from J, the gap between germline ends came to 3 bases. The germline gives CDR1 SNHLY, CDR2 FYNNEI. What was sequenced was peripheral blood. This clonotype was obtained from a human donor with acute or convalescent COVID-19. The donor label of this sample is uncertain. The chain employs TRBV2 and TRBJ1-2; D gene uncertain. This chain's CDR3 is CASSERYGYTF. The CDR3 coding sequence is TGTGCCAGCAGTGAGCGCTATGGCTACACCTTC.